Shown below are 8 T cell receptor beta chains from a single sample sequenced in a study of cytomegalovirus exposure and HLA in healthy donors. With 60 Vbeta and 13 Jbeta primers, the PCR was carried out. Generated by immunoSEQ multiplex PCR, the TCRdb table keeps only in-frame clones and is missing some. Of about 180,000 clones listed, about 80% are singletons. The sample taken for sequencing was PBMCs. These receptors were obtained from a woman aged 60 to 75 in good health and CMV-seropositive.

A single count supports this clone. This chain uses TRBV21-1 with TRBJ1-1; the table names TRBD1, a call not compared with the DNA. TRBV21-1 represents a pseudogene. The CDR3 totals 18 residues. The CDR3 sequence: CASRGDRPGPSLNTEAFF. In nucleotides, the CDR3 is TGTGCCAGCAGGGGGGACAGACCAGGACCCTCCTTAAACACTGAAGCTTTCTTT.

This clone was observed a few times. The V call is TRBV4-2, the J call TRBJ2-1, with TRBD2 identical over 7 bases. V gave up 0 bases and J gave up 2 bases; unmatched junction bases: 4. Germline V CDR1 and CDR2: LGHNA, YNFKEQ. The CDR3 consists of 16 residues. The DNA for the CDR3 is TGTGCCAGCAGCCAAGATCCGGCGGGGGCCTACAATGAGCAGTTCTTC. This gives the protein CASSQDPAGAYNEQFF.

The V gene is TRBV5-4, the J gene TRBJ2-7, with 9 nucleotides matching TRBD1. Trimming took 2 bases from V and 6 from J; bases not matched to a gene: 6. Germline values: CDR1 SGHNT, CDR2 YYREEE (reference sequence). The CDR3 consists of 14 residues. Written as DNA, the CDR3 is TGTGCCAGCAGCTTCTCCGGGACAGGGCGCGAGCAGTACTTC. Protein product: CASSFSGTGREQYF.

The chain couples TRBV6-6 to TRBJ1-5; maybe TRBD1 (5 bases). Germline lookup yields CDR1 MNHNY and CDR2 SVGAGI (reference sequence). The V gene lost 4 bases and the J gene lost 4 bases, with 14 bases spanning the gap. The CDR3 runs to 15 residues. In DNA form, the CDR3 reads TGTGCCAGCAGTTCCGGGGGAGGGCCGAATCAGCCCCAGCATTTT. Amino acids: CASSSGGGPNQPQHF.

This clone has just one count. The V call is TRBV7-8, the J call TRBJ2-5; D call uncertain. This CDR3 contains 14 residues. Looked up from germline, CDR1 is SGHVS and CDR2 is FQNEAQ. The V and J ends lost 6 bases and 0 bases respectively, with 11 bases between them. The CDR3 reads CASSYPGDQETQYF. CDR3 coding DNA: TGTGCCAGCAGTTACCCCGGAGACCAAGAGACCCAGTACTTC.

The chain's CDR3 is CASSGQYQETQYF. In DNA form, the CDR3 reads TGTGCCAGCAGTGGACAATACCAAGAGACCCAGTACTTC. V is TRBV6-1 and J is TRBJ2-5; no reliable D call. The CDR3 has 13 amino acids. With 4 bases removed from V and 0 bases from J, the gap between germline ends came to 6 bases. CDR1 and CDR2 from the germline V gene are MNHNS and SASEGT.

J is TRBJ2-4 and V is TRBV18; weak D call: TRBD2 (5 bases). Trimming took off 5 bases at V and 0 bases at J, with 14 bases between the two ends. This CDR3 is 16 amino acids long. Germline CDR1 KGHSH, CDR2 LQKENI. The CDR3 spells CASSTTEGLAKNIQYF. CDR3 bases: TGTGCCAGCTCAACCACAGAGGGTTTAGCCAAAAACATTCAGTACTTC.

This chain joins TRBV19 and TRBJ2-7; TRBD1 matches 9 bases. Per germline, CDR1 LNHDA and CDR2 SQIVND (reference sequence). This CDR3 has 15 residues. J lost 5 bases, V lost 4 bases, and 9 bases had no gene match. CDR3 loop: CASSTTGTGSHEQYF. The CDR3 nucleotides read TGTGCCAGTAGTACAACCGGGACAGGGTCCCACGAGCAGTACTTC.